What follows are 15 T cell receptor beta chains derived from one specimen sequenced in a study of blood T cells in healthy people across ages. The second PCR ran 7 to 11 cycles with a sample-barcoded 5' primer and J-beta primers. TCRdb analysed the 5' RACE reads with MiXCR anew, one entry per CDR3 protein. Here the sample spans about 1 million distinct CDR3 sequences, over 35% being singletons. The specimen sequenced was blood. These receptors all stem from a woman aged 55-75 years in good health.

A remark on this clonotype: One end of the junction does not line up with germline, which may come from a read error. The chain combines TRBV12-3 or TRBV12-4 with TRBJ2-3; TRBD2 might be the D (6 bases). The length of the CDR3 is 17 residues. DNA for the CDR3: TGTGTCAGCAGTACACCTTTTGGGGGGATGGGCACAGATACGCAGTATTTT. Its translation is CVSSTPFGGMGTDTQYF.

The chain joins TRBV12-3 or TRBV12-4 to TRBJ2-3; TRBD1 might be the D (6 bases). The length of the CDR3 is 15 residues. V gave up 7 bases and J gave up 0 bases, with 14 bases separating them. CDR3 in DNA: TGTGCCAGCATACTAACAGGGCCTAGCACAGATACGCAGTATTTT. Residues: CASILTGPSTDTQYF.

This rearrangement joins TRBV2 to TRBJ1-4, with 10 bases that match TRBD1. CDR1 and CDR2 (germline): SNHLY, FYNNEI. The V segment lost 7 bases and the J segment 4 bases; nucleotides outside the gene matches: 12. This CDR3 spans 17 amino acids. In DNA form, the CDR3 reads TGTGCCAGCACCGACCCCGGACAGGGGGATGTTAATGAAAAACTGTTTTTT. Translated, it gives CASTDPGQGDVNEKLFF.

The chain recombines TRBV14 with TRBJ1-2; 8 bases are a match to TRBD1. CDR3 size: 15 residues. J gave up 2 bases and V 2 bases, and 4 bases lay outside the gene matches. Germline loops: CDR1 SGHDN, CDR2 FVKESK. The CDR3 region is CASSQTGQGNYGYTF. The CDR3 bases are TGTGCCAGCAGCCAAACTGGACAGGGAAACTATGGCTACACCTTC.

The rearrangement joins TRBV29-1 to TRBJ1-1, with a tentative D call TRBD1 (5 bases). Germline CDR1 reads SQVTM; CDR2 reads ANQGSEA. This CDR3 is 11 amino acids long. The V end was cut by 7 bases, the J end by 7 bases, with 13 bases between. CDR3 DNA sequence: TGCAGCGGGGAGAGGGGCCGTGAAGCTTTCTTT. This translates into CSGERGREAFF.

This clonotype has just a few counts. The V and J genes are TRBV7-8 and TRBJ1-5, with D possibly being TRBD1 (6 bases). Germline CDR1 reads SGHVS; CDR2 reads FQNEAQ. The CDR3 length is 18 residues. Trimming pared 0 bases from V and 0 bases from J, leaving 15 bases between. CDR3 in DNA: TGTGCCAGCAGCTTAGCGCATAGGGGGATTTTTAGCAATCAGCCCCAGCATTTT. This sequence encodes CASSLAHRGIFSNQPQHF. Drawing the rest from reference TRBV7-8 and TRBJ1-5, the complete variable domain is GAGVSQSPRYKVAKRGQDVALRCDPISGHVSLFWYQQALGQGPEFLTYFQNEAQLDKSGLPSDRFFAERPEGSVSTLKIQRTQQEDSAVYLCASSLAHRGIFSNQPQHFGDGTRLSIL.

The chain recombines TRBV29-1 with TRBJ2-7; D is possibly TRBD1 (6 bases). Trimming removed 4 bases at V and 5 bases at J, with 15 bases between. CDR3 length equals 13 residues. In germline, CDR1 is SQVTM, CDR2 ANQGSEA. This chain's CDR3 is CSVGAVDSDEQYF. Written as DNA, the CDR3 is TGCAGCGTTGGAGCCGTGGACAGCGACGAGCAGTACTTC.

This clonotype was recorded only once. A much bigger clone sits one base away, suggesting this may be a read error. This chain joins TRBV20-1 and TRBJ2-7; 8 bases map to TRBD2. With the DNA end fitting TRBJ2-5 better, the J assignment may be wrong. Germline V lookup: CDR1 DFQATT, CDR2 SNEGSKA (reference sequence). CDR3 size: 14 residues. The CDR3 DNA reads TGCAGTGCCCAGACTAGCGCACACCGAGAGACCCAGTACTTC. Amino acids: CSAQTSAHRETQYF.

This CDR3 reads CGGTRGTNSYEQYF. CDR3 coding DNA: TGCGGCGGTACCCGAGGCACTAACTCCTACGAGCAGTACTTC. The rearrangement links TRBV29-1 to TRBJ2-7; D gene unclear. The CDR3 runs 14 residues. In germline, CDR1 is SQVTM, CDR2 ANQGSEA.

This clonotype came up a few times. This rearrangement joins TRBV14 to TRBJ2-4; possibly TRBD2 for D (6 bases). Germline assignment: CDR1 SGHDN and CDR2 FVKESK. V lost 1 base and J 7 bases, leaving 8 bases between the germline ends. This CDR3 is 13 amino acids long. The CDR3 region is CASSQGLANIQYF. The DNA for the CDR3 is TGTGCCAGCAGCCAAGGTCTAGCGAACATTCAGTACTTC.

V and J are TRBV7-9 and TRBJ2-1, with D unclear. The V gene lost 1 base and the J gene lost 7 bases, with 17 bases spanning the gap. This CDR3 region has 16 residues. The germline V gene has CDR1 SEHNR and CDR2 FQNEAQ (reference sequence). Written as DNA, the CDR3 is TGTGCCAGCAGCTTAGATATGGTCTTGATAGAGAATGAGCAGTTCTTC. It encodes CASSLDMVLIENEQFF.

Points on this clonotype: A read error is possible here, since a much larger clone lies one base away. The chain employs TRBV28 and TRBJ2-7, with TRBD2 matching 11 bases. The J call may be wrong; the DNA end is better matched by TRBJ2-1. Germline CDR1 reads MDHEN; CDR2 reads SYDVKM. This CDR3 contains 14 residues. Here the CDR3 reads CASSNSGGAGEQFF. The CDR3, as DNA: TGTGCCAGCAGTAATAGCGGGGGGGCCGGGGAGCAGTTCTTC.

The chain combines TRBV7-2 with TRBJ2-1; 16 bases align to TRBD2. Germline loops: CDR1 SGHTA, CDR2 FQGNSA. This CDR3 is built from 14 residues. Unmatched junction bases numbered 4, after V lost 8 bases and J lost 9 bases. CDR3: CASSGTSGRGEQFF. Here the CDR3 DNA reads TGTGCCAGCTCAGGGACTAGCGGGAGGGGTGAGCAGTTCTTC.

V and J are TRBV30 and TRBJ2-5; D tentatively reads TRBD1 or TRBD2 (5 bases each). There are 12 residues in the CDR3. Germline V CDR1 and CDR2: GTSNPN, SVGIG (reference sequence). V lost 5 bases and J lost 0, with 7 bases in between. The CDR3 loop reads CAWGGNQETQYF. The CDR3, as DNA: TGTGCCTGGGGGGGAAACCAAGAGACCCAGTACTTC. The variable domain in full, completed from reference TRBV30 and TRBJ2-5, reads SQTIHQWPATLVQPVGSPLSLECTVEGTSNPNLYWYRQAAGRGLQLLFYSVGIGQISSEVPQNLSASRPQDRQFILSSKKLLLSDSGFYLCAWGGNQETQYFGPGTRLLVL.

This clonotype was seen a few times. The chain uses TRBV5-1 and TRBJ2-3, with TRBD1 matching 8 bases. With 4 bases clipped from V and 2 bases from J, the junction kept 9 bases outside the gene matches. Looked up from germline, CDR1 is SGHRS and CDR2 is YFSETQ. The length of the CDR3 is 16 residues. The DNA for the CDR3 is TGCGCCAGCAGCAAAAGACAGGGGATATCCACAGATACGCAGTATTTT. It is translated as CASSKRQGISTDTQYF. The full variable domain, its missing parts supplied by reference TRBV5-1 and TRBJ2-3, is KAGVTQTPRYLIKTRGQQVTLSCSPISGHRSVSWYQQTPGQGLQFLFEYFSETQRNKGNFPGRFSGRQFSNSRSEMNVSTLELGDSALYLCASSKRQGISTDTQYFGPGTRLTVL.